This is a list of T cell receptor beta chains from one sample in a study of CD4+ T cells in melanoma. Method: immunoSEQ multiplex PCR; TCRdb's copy keeps in-frame clones and lacks some. The sample records about 110,000 clones, 92% being singletons. The sample consisted of peripheral blood. The receptors derive from a human donor with melanoma. Each CDR3 is given without its conserved first and last residue. Fields, in order: V gene, CDR3 protein.

>TRBV7-6
ASSSGREDRRRSYEQY
>TRBV18
ASSLLAWDSNQPQH
>TRBV4-3
ASSQDSDSGSLAKNIQY
>TRBV2
ASRPQSISTDTQY
>TRBV9
ASSANSNQPQH
>TRBV13
ASSLGRGGDTQY
>TRBV5-1
ASSLILDEQF
>TRBV5-1
ASSSLLAGGSNEQF
>TRBV7-2
ASSQLGQYNEQF
>TRBV7-8
ASSLAPGGNQPQH
>TRBV4-3
ASSPSSSYNEQF
>TRBV15
ATSRGQTGINTEAF
>TRBV4-1
ASSQEGRSYNEQF
>TRBV19
ASRATITIY
>TRBV13
ASSLGGGTSPLQY
>TRBV28
ASLDRASGNTIY
>TRBV7-2
ASSRTSRSETQY
>TRBV15
ATSRDLGNQPQH
>TRBV4-3
ASSRHVRDSGDEQY
>TRBV9
ASSLREPFGAGGKNEQF
>TRBV19
ASSGRTGVGELF
>TRBV19
ASSTGQGAVSRI
>TRBV15
ATSGLLRPGGNTQY
>TRBV29-1
SVVTRDSNYGYT
>TRBV28
ASSLAPAGYYGYT
>TRBV7-3
ASSFAGASDNEQF
>TRBV19
ASSSDLAYEQY
>TRBV28
ASSFGYSQPQH
>TRBV5-1
ASSFGTSPDTQY